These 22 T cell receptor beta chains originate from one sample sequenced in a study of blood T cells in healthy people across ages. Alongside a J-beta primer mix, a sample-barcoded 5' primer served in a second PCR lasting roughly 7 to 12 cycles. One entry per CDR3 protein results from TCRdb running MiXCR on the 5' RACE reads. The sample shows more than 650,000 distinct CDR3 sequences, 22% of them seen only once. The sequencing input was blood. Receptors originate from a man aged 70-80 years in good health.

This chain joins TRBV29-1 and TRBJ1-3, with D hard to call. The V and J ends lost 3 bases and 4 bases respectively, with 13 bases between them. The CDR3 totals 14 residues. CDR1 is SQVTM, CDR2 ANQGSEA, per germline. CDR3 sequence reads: CSVESPSAGNTIYF. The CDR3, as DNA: TGCAGCGTTGAGTCCCCCAGTGCGGGAAACACCATATATTTT.

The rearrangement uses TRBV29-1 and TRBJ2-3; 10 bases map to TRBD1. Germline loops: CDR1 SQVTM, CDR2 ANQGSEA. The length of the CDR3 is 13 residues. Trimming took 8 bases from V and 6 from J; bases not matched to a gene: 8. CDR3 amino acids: CSIGTGALDTQYF. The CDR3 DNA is TGCAGCATCGGGACAGGGGCCTTGGATACGCAGTATTTT.

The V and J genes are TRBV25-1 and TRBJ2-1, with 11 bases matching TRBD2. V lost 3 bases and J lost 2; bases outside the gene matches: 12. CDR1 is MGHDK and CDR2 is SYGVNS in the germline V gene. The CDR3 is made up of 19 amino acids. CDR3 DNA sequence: TGTGCCAGCAGTGAGGGGACGTTAGCGGGGGGGACTACCTACAATGAGCAGTTCTTC. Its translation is CASSEGTLAGGTTYNEQFF.

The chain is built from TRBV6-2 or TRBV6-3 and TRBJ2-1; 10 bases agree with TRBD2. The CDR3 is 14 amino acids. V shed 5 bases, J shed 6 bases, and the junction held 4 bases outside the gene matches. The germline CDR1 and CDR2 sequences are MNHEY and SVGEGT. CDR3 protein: CASSTSGMFNEQFF. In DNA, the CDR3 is TGTGCCAGCAGTACTAGCGGGATGTTCAATGAGCAGTTCTTC.

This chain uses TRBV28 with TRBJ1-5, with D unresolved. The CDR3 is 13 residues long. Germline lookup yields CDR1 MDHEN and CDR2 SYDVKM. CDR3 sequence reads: CATGSPNNQPQHF. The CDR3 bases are TGTGCAACGGGCAGCCCAAACAATCAGCCCCAGCATTTT. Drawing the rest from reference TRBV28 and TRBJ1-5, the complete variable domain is DVKVTQSSRYLVKRTGEKVFLECVQDMDHENMFWYRQDPGLGLRLIYFSYDVKMKEKGDIPEGYSVSREKKERFSLILESASTNQTSMYLCATGSPNNQPQHFGDGTRLSIL.

In DNA, the CDR3 is TGTGCCAGTAGTGCTCCGGAGACAGATACGCAGTATTTT. As protein: CASSAPETDTQYF. This chain connects TRBV19 to TRBJ2-3; no firm D call. CDR3 length equals 13 residues. In germline, CDR1 is LNHDA, CDR2 SQIVND (reference sequence). V was cut by 5 bases and J by 3 bases, with 9 bases left in between.

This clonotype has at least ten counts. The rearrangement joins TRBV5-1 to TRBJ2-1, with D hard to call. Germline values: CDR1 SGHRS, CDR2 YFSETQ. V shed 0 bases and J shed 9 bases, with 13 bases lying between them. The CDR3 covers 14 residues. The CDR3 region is CASSLDRPASEQFF. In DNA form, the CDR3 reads TGCGCCAGCAGCTTGGATCGCCCGGCCAGTGAGCAGTTCTTC.

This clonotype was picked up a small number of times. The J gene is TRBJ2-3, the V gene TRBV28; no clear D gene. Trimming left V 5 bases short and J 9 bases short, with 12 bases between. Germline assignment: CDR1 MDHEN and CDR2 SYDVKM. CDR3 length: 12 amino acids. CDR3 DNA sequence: TGTGCCAGCAGTCCAATGATGGAGACGCAGTATTTT. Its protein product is CASSPMMETQYF.

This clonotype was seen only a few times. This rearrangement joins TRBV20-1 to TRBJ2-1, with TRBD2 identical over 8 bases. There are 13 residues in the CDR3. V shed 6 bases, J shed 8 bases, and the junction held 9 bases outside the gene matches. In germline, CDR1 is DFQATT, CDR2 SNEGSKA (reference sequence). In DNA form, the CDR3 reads TGCAGTGCAAGGTCGGGAGGGTTGTATGAGCAGTTCTTC. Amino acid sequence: CSARSGGLYEQFF.

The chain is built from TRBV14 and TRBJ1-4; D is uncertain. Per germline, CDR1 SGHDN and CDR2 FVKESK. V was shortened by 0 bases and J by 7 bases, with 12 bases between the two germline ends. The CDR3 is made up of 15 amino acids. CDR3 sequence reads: CASSQDSGKGEKLFF. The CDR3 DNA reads TGTGCCAGCAGCCAAGATTCCGGGAAGGGTGAAAAACTGTTTTTT.

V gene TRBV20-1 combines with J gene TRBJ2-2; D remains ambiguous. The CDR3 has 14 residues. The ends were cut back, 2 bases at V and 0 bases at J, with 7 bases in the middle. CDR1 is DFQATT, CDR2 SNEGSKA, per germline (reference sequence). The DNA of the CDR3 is TGCAGTGCTAGAATCGGCGCGAACACCGGGGAGCTGTTTTTT. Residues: CSARIGANTGELFF.

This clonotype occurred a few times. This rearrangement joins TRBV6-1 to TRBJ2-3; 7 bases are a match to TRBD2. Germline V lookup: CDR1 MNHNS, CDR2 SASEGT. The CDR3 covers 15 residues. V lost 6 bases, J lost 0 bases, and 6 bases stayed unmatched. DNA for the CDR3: TGTGCCAGCAGGGCTAGCGGACCTAGCACAGATACGCAGTATTTT. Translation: CASRASGPSTDTQYF.

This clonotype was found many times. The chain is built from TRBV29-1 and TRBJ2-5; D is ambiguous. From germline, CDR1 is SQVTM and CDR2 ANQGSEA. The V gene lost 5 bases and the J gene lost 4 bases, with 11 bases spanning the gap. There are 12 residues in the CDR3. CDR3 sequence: CSVYQVRETQYF. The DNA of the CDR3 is TGCAGCGTTTATCAGGTCCGAGAGACCCAGTACTTC.

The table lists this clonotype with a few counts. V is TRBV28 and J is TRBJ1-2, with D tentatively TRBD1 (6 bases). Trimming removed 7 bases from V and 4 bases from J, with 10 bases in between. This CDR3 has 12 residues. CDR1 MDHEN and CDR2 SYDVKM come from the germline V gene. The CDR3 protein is CASTRTVYGYTF. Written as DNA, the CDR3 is TGTGCCAGCACCAGGACAGTCTATGGCTACACCTTC.

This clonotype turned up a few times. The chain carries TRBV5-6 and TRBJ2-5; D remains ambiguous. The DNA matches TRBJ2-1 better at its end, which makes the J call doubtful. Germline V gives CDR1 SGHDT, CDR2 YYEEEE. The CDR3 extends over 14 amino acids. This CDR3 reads CASSFGLETNEQFF. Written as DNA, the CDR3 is TGTGCCAGCAGCTTCGGCTTGGAAACTAATGAGCAGTTCTTC.

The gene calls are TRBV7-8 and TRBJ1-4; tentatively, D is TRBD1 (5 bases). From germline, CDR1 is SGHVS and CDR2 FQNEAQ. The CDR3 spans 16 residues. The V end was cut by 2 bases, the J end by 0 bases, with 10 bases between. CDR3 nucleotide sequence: TGTGCCAGCAGCTTAATGGGGGTTGCAACTAATGAAAAACTGTTTTTT. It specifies CASSLMGVATNEKLFF.

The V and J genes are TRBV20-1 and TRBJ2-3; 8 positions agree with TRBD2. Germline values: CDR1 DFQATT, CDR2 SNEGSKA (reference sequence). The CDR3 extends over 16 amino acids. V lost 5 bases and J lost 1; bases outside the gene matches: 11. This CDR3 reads CSAFLYGGAGTDTQYF. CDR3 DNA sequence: TGCAGTGCTTTCCTCTACGGGGGGGCGGGCACAGATACGCAGTATTTT.

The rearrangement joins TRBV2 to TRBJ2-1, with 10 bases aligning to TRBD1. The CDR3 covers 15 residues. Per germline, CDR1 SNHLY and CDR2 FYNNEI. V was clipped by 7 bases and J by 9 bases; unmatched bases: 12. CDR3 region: CASNRPGQGFSEQFF. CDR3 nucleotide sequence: TGTGCCAGCAACAGGCCGGGACAGGGGTTTAGTGAGCAGTTCTTC.

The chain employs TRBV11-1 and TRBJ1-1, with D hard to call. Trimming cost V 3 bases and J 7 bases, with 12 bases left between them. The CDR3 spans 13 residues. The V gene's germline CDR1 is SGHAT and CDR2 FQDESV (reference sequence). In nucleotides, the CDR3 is TGTGCCAGCAGCTTCGGACCCCTAGATGAAGCTTTCTTT. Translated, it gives CASSFGPLDEAFF.

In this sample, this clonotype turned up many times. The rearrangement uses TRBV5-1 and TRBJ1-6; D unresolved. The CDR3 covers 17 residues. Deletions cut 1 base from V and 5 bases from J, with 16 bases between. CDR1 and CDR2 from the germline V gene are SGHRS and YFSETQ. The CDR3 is CASSLFPGGQNNSPLHF. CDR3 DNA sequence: TGCGCCAGCAGCTTGTTTCCGGGTGGGCAGAATAATTCACCCCTCCACTTT.

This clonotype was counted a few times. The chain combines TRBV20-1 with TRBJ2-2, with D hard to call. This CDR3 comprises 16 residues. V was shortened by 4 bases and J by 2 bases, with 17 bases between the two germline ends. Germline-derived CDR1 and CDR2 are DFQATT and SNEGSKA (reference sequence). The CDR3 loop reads CSAKRNGHLNTGELFF. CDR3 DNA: TGCAGTGCTAAACGAAACGGGCACCTAAACACCGGGGAGCTGTTTTTT.

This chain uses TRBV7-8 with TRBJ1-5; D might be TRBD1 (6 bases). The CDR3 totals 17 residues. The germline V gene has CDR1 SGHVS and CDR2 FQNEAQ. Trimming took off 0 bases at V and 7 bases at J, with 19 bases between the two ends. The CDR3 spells CASSLANRVSGGQPQHF. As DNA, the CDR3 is TGTGCCAGCAGCTTAGCGAACAGGGTTTCAGGTGGACAGCCCCAGCATTTT.